The T cell receptor beta chain described here comes from a study of identical twins' blood T cells. Study-wide results and limits: Twins shared more top CDR3 clonotypes than unrelated donors did. Twins shared about as many clonotypes as their cloneset sizes predicted.

Per the study methods: Per-library CDR3 reads ranged about 2 to 4 million; clonotypes, ~85,000 to ~500,000. TCRdb processed the 5' RACE reads anew with MiXCR; each CDR3 protein has one entry. The authors' filters were not applied to this entry. The sample holds a few hundred thousand distinct CDR3 sequences, about 28% seen once. Points on this clonotype: Its cognate antigen is unknown.

The three twin pairs were reared together, likely meeting the same infections. The TCR sequence derives from a woman between 18 and 50 years old in good health. Input material: PBMCs.

This chain's CDR3 is CASTPRAYSNQPQHF. The CDR3 nucleotides are TGTGCCAGTACCCCCAGGGCCTATAGCAATCAGCCCCAGCATTTT. This chain links TRBV19 with TRBJ1-5, with D possibly being TRBD1 (5 bases). Trimming cost V 7 bases and J 0 bases, with 13 bases left between them. The CDR3 sequence is 15 residues long. The V gene's germline CDR1 is LNHDA and CDR2 SQIVND (reference sequence).